The 22 T cell receptor beta chains presented below share a single source sample, sequenced in a study of cytomegalovirus exposure and HLA in healthy donors. PCR amplification relied on 60 Vbeta primers (plus 13 Jbeta primers). The table came from immunoSEQ multiplex PCR; TCRdb's copy has only in-frame clones and leaves some out. The data contain about 160,000 clones, 84% of them singletons. The sample consisted of PBMCs. The receptor set was obtained from a man younger than 45 in good health and CMV-seronegative.

The chain employs TRBV5-1 and TRBJ2-1; 9 bases match TRBD2. J gave up 2 bases and V 3 bases, and 3 bases lay outside the gene matches. Germline V gene data show CDR1 as SGHRS and CDR2 as YFSETQ. This CDR3 is 15 amino acids long. Written as DNA, the CDR3 is TGCGCCAGCAGCTCGGGCGGGGGGGCCTACAATGAGCAGTTCTTC. Translating it yields CASSSGGGAYNEQFF.

V gene TRBV9 combines with J gene TRBJ2-3; the match to TRBD2 covers 7 bases. The CDR3 contains 17 residues. CDR1 and CDR2 (germline): SGDLS, YYNGEE. The J segment lost 2 bases and the V segment lost 0 bases, leaving 9 bases of the junction unmatched. The CDR3 coding sequence is TGTGCCAGCAGCGTAGCTACGTCAGGACTAGACACAGATACGCAGTATTTT. Translating gives CASSVATSGLDTDTQYF.

This chain links TRBV13 with TRBJ2-3; 8 bases agree with TRBD2. The CDR3 runs to 18 residues. CDR1 PRHDT and CDR2 FYEKMQ come from the germline V gene (reference sequence). V gave up 5 bases and J gave up 4 bases; unmatched junction bases: 17. The CDR3 sequence is CASSRTSPRGLGADTQYF. The CDR3 region has the DNA TGTGCCAGCAGCCGCACTAGCCCCCGGGGACTAGGGGCAGATACGCAGTATTTT.

The V and J genes are TRBV18 and TRBJ1-5; perhaps TRBD1 as D (6 bases). The V end lost 3 bases, the J end lost 3 bases, and 9 bases lay between the germline ends. The CDR3 runs 14 residues. Germline V gene lookup returns CDR1 KGHSH and CDR2 LQKENI. The CDR3 loop is CASSPYRDNQPQHF. The CDR3 DNA is TGTGCCAGCTCACCTTACAGGGACAATCAGCCCCAGCATTTT.

The J gene is TRBJ2-2, the V gene TRBV7-6; D might be TRBD2 (5 bases). CDR1 and CDR2 (germline): SGHVS, FNYEAQ. This CDR3 is built from 15 residues. V was trimmed by 1 base and J by 3 bases, leaving 9 bases between them. CDR3 in DNA: TGTGCCAGCAGCTTAGGTAGCGCCTACACCGGGGAGCTGTTTTTT. Its protein product is CASSLGSAYTGELFF.

J is TRBJ2-1 and V is TRBV9; 7 bases are shared with TRBD2. Germline-derived CDR1 and CDR2 are SGDLS and YYNGEE. This CDR3 has 14 amino acids. After removal of 3 bases from V and 5 bases from J, the junction contained 5 bases not matched to a gene. CDR3 loop: CASSERDLNNEQFF. CDR3 coding DNA: TGTGCCAGCAGCGAGCGGGACTTAAACAATGAGCAGTTCTTC.

V usage is TRBV6-6 and J usage is TRBJ1-4; TRBD1 matches at 8 bases. The V gene's germline CDR1 is MNHNY and CDR2 SVGAGI (reference sequence). The V and J ends lost 2 bases and 7 bases, in that order; junction bases with no gene match: 3. The CDR3 covers 14 residues. The CDR3 nucleotides read TGTGCCAGCAGTTACACAGGACAGGGTGAAAAACTGTTTTTT. It codes for CASSYTGQGEKLFF.

The rearrangement uses TRBV6-5 and TRBJ2-7; TRBD1 is a possible D gene (6 bases). The CDR3 runs to 16 residues. The germline CDR1 and CDR2 sequences are MNHEY and SVGAGI. V lost 0 bases and J 2 bases, leaving 14 bases between the germline ends. The CDR3 is CASSYSIGQTAYEQYF. In DNA form, the CDR3 reads TGTGCCAGCAGTTACTCGATCGGACAGACCGCCTACGAGCAGTACTTC.

This clone has just a few counts. One end of the junction is discordant with germline, which a read error may explain. The chain employs TRBV7-9 and TRBJ2-7, with 7 bases lining up with TRBD1. Germline lookup yields CDR1 SEHNR and CDR2 FQNEAQ (reference sequence). The CDR3 is 15 amino acids. CDR3 sequence reads: CSSSPDRTYSYEQYF. In DNA, the CDR3 is TGTTCCAGCAGCCCGGACAGGACGTACTCCTACGAGCAGTACTTC.

V is TRBV7-3 and J is TRBJ2-1; 9 nucleotides agree with TRBD2. The germline V gene has CDR1 SGHTA and CDR2 FQGTGA. This CDR3 is built from 15 residues. Losses at the gene ends were 6 bases for V and 4 bases for J; bases not matched to a gene: 7. The chain's CDR3 is CASRLAGSSYNEQFF. The DNA for the CDR3 is TGTGCCAGCAGGCTAGCGGGATCGTCATACAATGAGCAGTTCTTC.

The gene calls are TRBV27 and TRBJ2-7, with D uncertain. CDR3 length: 14 residues. V lost 3 bases and J lost 2, with 11 bases in between. Germline V lookup: CDR1 MNHEY, CDR2 SMNVEV (reference sequence). CDR3: CASSFMAATYEQYF. The DNA of the CDR3 is TGTGCCAGCAGTTTTATGGCAGCGACCTACGAGCAGTACTTC.

V is TRBV19 and J is TRBJ1-5, with 12 bases fitting TRBD1. Unmatched junction bases numbered 10, after V lost 6 bases and J lost 7 bases. This CDR3 has 16 residues. Germline CDR1 and CDR2: LNHDA and SQIVND (reference sequence). The CDR3 here is CASSIPGQGARQPQHF. The DNA of the CDR3 is TGTGCCAGTAGCATTCCGGGACAGGGGGCGAGACAGCCCCAGCATTTT. The full variable domain, with the rest looked up from reference TRBV19 and TRBJ1-5, is DGGITQSPKYLFRKEGQNVTLSCEQNLNHDAMYWYRQDPGQGLRLIYYSQIVNDFQKGDIAEGYSVSREKKESFPLTVTSAQKNPTAFYLCASSIPGQGARQPQHFGDGTRLSIL.

The chain carries TRBV6-6 and TRBJ2-1, with 9 nucleotides matching TRBD2. After removal of 2 bases from V and 6 bases from J, the junction contained 5 bases not matched to a gene. CDR3 size: 15 residues. Germline CDR1 reads MNHNY; CDR2 reads SVGAGI (reference sequence). The CDR3, as DNA: TGTGCCAGCAGTTACAAGGGACTAGCTTCCAATGAGCAGTTCTTC. Amino acid sequence: CASSYKGLASNEQFF.

The rearrangement links TRBV19 to TRBJ1-5; D not resolved. Germline loops: CDR1 LNHDA, CDR2 SQIVND (reference sequence). The CDR3 runs to 17 residues. With 0 bases removed from V and 3 bases from J, the gap between germline ends came to 15 bases. DNA for the CDR3: TGTGCCAGTAGTATAGAATGGGGTCGGGGTCTCAATCAGCCCCAGCATTTT. Amino acids: CASSIEWGRGLNQPQHF.

In DNA form, the CDR3 reads TGTGCCAGCAGCTTGCGGGTCCGGGACAGCAGATTACAGTACTTC. This codes for CASSLRVRDSRLQYF. V and J are TRBV5-8 and TRBJ2-7, with TRBD1 identical over 7 bases. J gave up 10 bases and V 1 base, and 14 bases lay outside the gene matches. The CDR3 is 15 residues long. The V gene's germline CDR1 is SGHTS and CDR2 YDEGEE. Full variable domain (missing parts from reference TRBV5-8 and TRBJ2-7): EAGVTQSPTHLIKTRGQQATLRCSPISGHTSVYWYQQALGLGLQFLLWYDEGEERNRGNFPPRFSGRQFPNYSSELNVNALELEDSALYLCASSLRVRDSRLQYFGPGTRLTVT.

The V gene is TRBV6-5, the J gene TRBJ1-4; the D is unclear. The V and J ends lost 2 bases and 8 bases respectively, with 12 bases between them. Per germline, CDR1 MNHEY and CDR2 SVGAGI. The CDR3 is 14 residues long. The CDR3 reads CASSYGAGWEKLFF. CDR3 bases: TGTGCCAGCAGTTACGGCGCGGGTTGGGAAAAACTGTTTTTT.

This clone was detected only a few times. The chain carries TRBV5-1 and TRBJ2-1, with 7 bases lining up with TRBD2. V dropped 4 bases and J dropped 0; count of bases not matched to a gene: 7. CDR1 SGHRS and CDR2 YFSETQ come from the germline V gene. The CDR3 runs 16 residues. The CDR3 protein is CASSRLGGSSYNEQFF. The CDR3 nucleotides are TGCGCCAGCAGCCGGCTCGGCGGGAGCTCCTACAATGAGCAGTTCTTC.

V and J are TRBV11-2 and TRBJ1-4; tentatively, D is TRBD1 (6 bases). The CDR3 contains 13 residues. CDR1 and CDR2 from the germline V gene are SGHAT and FQNNGV. The ends were cut back, 7 bases at V and 8 bases at J, with 14 bases in the middle. The CDR3, as DNA: TGTGCCAGCACACCAGGGGAGGGGGAAAAACTGTTTTTT. Translation: CASTPGEGEKLFF.

The J gene is TRBJ2-7, the V gene TRBV7-3, with TRBD2 matching over 7 bases. The CDR3 contains 15 residues. With 1 base clipped from V and 2 bases from J, the junction kept 5 bases outside the gene matches. The germline V gene encodes CDR1 SGHTA and CDR2 FQGTGA. This chain's CDR3 is CASSLMSGGTYEQYF. The CDR3 coding sequence is TGTGCCAGCAGCTTAATGTCGGGAGGAACCTACGAGCAGTACTTC.

The chain carries TRBV30 and TRBJ2-2, with 7 bases identical to TRBD1. The ends lost 8 bases at V and 2 bases at J; junction bases unmatched: 8. CDR1 is GTSNPN and CDR2 is SVGIG in the germline V gene (reference sequence). This CDR3 comprises 14 residues. For the CDR3, the DNA is TGTGCCCGACGCGACAGGGTCAACACCGGGGAGCTGTTTTTT. It yields the protein CARRDRVNTGELFF.

The CDR3 here is CASSWNPWGSGSHNEQFF. Written as DNA, the CDR3 is TGCGCCAGCAGCTGGAACCCGTGGGGTAGCGGGAGCCACAATGAGCAGTTCTTC. The J gene is TRBJ2-1, the V gene TRBV5-1; 9 nucleotides align to TRBD2. The trim removed 3 bases at V and 5 bases at J, leaving 15 bases unmatched. The germline CDR1 and CDR2 sequences are SGHRS and YFSETQ. CDR3 length equals 18 residues.

V usage is TRBV2 and J usage is TRBJ2-7, with D unresolved. Germline V gives CDR1 SNHLY, CDR2 FYNNEI. Trimming stripped 6 bases from V and 5 bases from J, with 17 bases between. CDR3 length: 14 amino acids. CDR3 region: CASREMVLPDEQYF. Written as DNA, the CDR3 is TGTGCCAGCAGGGAAATGGTCTTACCGGACGAGCAGTACTTC.